This entry describes one TCR beta chain. Its antigen is still unknown. Germline loops: CDR1 MNHEY, CDR2 SVGEGT. The V end was cut by 0 bases, the J end by 2 bases, with 13 bases between. This CDR3 spans 16 amino acids. The data belong to a study of T cell repertoires in cytomegalovirus infection. Study as a whole: Public TCR beta signatures indicated both CMV infection and matching HLA type.

TCRdb re-derived calls from the reads in MiXCR, one entry per CDR3 protein. This sample has 230,000 or so distinct CDR3 sequences, with about a sixth found just once. Findings of the study overall: Clonotypes of TCR beta that were HLA-C-restricted and CMV-specific dominated the ex vivo response.

This TCR came from a human donor in good health (CMV status not recorded). Some clones in this sample may be carry-over from other donors' samples. This rearrangement joins TRBV6-2 or TRBV6-3 to TRBJ2-5; D unresolved. Sequenced sample: CD8+ T cells from PBMCs. CDR3 residues: CASSYSFDFQQETQYF. The CDR3, as DNA: TGTGCCAGCAGTTACTCGTTCGACTTTCAACAAGAGACCCAGTACTTC.